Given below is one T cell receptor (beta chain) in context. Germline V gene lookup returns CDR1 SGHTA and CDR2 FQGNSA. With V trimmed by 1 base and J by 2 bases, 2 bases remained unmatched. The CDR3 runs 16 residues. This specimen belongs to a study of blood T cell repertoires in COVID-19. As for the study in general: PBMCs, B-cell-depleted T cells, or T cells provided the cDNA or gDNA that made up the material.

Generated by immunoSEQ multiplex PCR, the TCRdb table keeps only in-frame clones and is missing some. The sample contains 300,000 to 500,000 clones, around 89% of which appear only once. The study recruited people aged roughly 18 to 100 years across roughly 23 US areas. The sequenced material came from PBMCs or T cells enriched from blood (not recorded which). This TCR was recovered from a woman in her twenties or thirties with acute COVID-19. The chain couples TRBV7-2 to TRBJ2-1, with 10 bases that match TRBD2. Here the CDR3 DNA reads TGTGCCAGCAGCTTAGAAGCGGGGGGGGCCTACAATGAGCAGTTCTTC. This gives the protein CASSLEAGGAYNEQFF.